This record concerns one T cell receptor (beta chain) sequence. These data come from a study of blood T cell repertoires in COVID-19. Study information: Researchers got acute and convalescent COVID-19 samples from the United States, Italy and Spain.

TCRdb's table, derived via immunoSEQ multiplex PCR, lists solely in-frame clones and lacks some. The table records approximately 360,000 clones, roughly 87% of them present only once. The source material was PBMCs or T cells enriched from blood (not recorded which). This receptor was taken from a woman aged 45-65 years who had recovered from COVID-19.

The CDR3 protein is CASQGSYGYTF. The CDR3 region has the DNA TGTGCCAGTCAGGGTTCCTATGGCTACACCTTC. The V and J genes are TRBV2 and TRBJ1-2; D might be TRBD1 (5 bases). Germline lookup yields CDR1 SNHLY and CDR2 FYNNEI. The CDR3 consists of 11 residues. The V end was cut by 9 bases, the J end by 4 bases, with 9 bases between.